This T cell receptor beta chain derives from a study of response to subunit inactivated influenza vaccine. This clonotype was picked up a small number of times. Its antigen is undetermined. TCRdb re-derived calls from the RT-PCR reads in MiXCR, one entry per CDR3 protein. This sample has around 500,000 distinct CDR3 sequences, with over 9.5% found just once. Trimming left V 1 base short and J 1 base short, with 9 bases between. The CDR3 runs 15 residues. Germline lookup yields CDR1 LGHNA and CDR2 YSLEER. Study-level results: The authors offered the suggestion that each seasonal influenza vaccination recruits few new T cells.

Source: PBMCs from blood, taken 40 to 50 days after vaccination. This chain joins TRBV4-3 and TRBJ2-3; no definite D call. This sequence originates from a man aged 50-60 years who received an inactivated influenza vaccine. The CDR3: CASSQGGHGTDTQYF. Here the CDR3 DNA reads TGCGCCAGCAGCCAAGGGGGTCATGGCACAGATACGCAGTATTTT.